The 26 T cell receptor beta chains listed next were all sequenced from one sample in a study of cytomegalovirus exposure and HLA in healthy donors. The PCR used 60 Vbeta and 13 Jbeta primers. The table came from immunoSEQ multiplex PCR; TCRdb's copy has only in-frame clones and leaves some out. This sample has around 160,000 clones, with around 80% found just once. The sample consisted of PBMCs. These receptors were obtained from a male donor in good health and CMV-seronegative.

The genes are TRBV4-3 and TRBJ1-3; D is undetermined. The CDR3 is 16 amino acids. CDR1 LGHNA and CDR2 YSLEER come from the germline V gene. The ends were cut back, 0 bases at V and 0 bases at J, with 9 bases in the middle. CDR3 sequence reads: CASSQDAGPSGNTIYF. In DNA, the CDR3 is TGCGCCAGCAGCCAAGATGCTGGCCCCTCTGGAAACACCATATATTTT.

The V gene is TRBV12-5, the J gene TRBJ1-5, with TRBD1 as a possible D gene (5 bases). Germline V CDR1 and CDR2: LGHNT, FRNRAP. V was trimmed by 3 bases and J by 3 bases, leaving 6 bases between them. The CDR3 covers 13 residues. DNA for the CDR3: TGTGCTAGTGGTTTACAGGACAATCAGCCCCAGCATTTT. This encodes CASGLQDNQPQHF.

This clone has more than one count but fewer than ten. The rearrangement joins TRBV6-1 to TRBJ2-1, with 10 bases lining up with TRBD1. Germline CDR1 and CDR2: MNHNS and SASEGT. The V gene end was trimmed by 6 bases and the J gene end by 6 bases; junction bases not matched to a gene: 8. The CDR3 consists of 15 residues. The CDR3 DNA follows: TGTGCCAGCAGGCCGGGACAGGGGTTCGGCAATGAGCAGTTCTTC. Translated, it gives CASRPGQGFGNEQFF.

V usage is TRBV7-2 and J usage is TRBJ2-7; possible D gene TRBD1, 6 bases. CDR3 length: 15 residues. Looked up from germline, CDR1 is SGHTA and CDR2 is FQGNSA. The ends were cut back, 1 base at V and 3 bases at J, with 13 bases in the middle. The CDR3 bases are TGTGCCAGCAGCTTAGGGAACGACAGGAGCTACGAGCAGTACTTC. It codes for CASSLGNDRSYEQYF.

This rearrangement joins TRBV28 to TRBJ1-5, with 9 bases fitting TRBD1. J was trimmed by 2 bases and V by 4 bases; bases with no gene match: 6. Germline-derived CDR1 and CDR2 are MDHEN and SYDVKM. This CDR3 contains 16 residues. The CDR3 DNA is TGTGCCAGCAGTTCCCCGGGACAGGGCGGCAATCAGCCCCAGCATTTT. Translation gives CASSSPGQGGNQPQHF.

The chain links TRBV11-2 to TRBJ1-4; D possibly corresponds to TRBD1 (5 bases). This CDR3 spans 16 amino acids. Trimming pared 1 base from V and 0 bases from J, leaving 9 bases between. From germline, CDR1 is SGHAT and CDR2 FQNNGV. In DNA form, the CDR3 reads TGTGCCAGCAGCTTAGGGAGGGGTTCAACTAATGAAAAACTGTTTTTT. Residues: CASSLGRGSTNEKLFF.

The V gene is TRBV15, the J gene TRBJ2-2; a weak D match, TRBD2 (5 bases). V lost 0 bases and J 8 bases, leaving 7 bases between the germline ends. The V gene's germline CDR1 is LNHNV and CDR2 YYDKDF (reference sequence). This CDR3 contains 13 residues. The CDR3 DNA sequence: TGTGCCACCAGCAGAGAACGAGGGGGGGAGCTGTTTTTT. Translated, it gives CATSRERGGELFF.

V usage is TRBV4-1 and J usage is TRBJ1-5; TRBD1 aligns across 10 bases. V gave up 5 bases and J gave up 0 bases; unmatched junction bases: 7. The CDR3 is made up of 17 amino acids. Germline V gene data show CDR1 as MGHRA and CDR2 as YSYEKL. The CDR3 here is CASSVQTGGFSNQPQHF. CDR3 nucleotides: TGCGCCAGCAGCGTCCAGACAGGGGGCTTTAGCAATCAGCCCCAGCATTTT.

The CDR3 sequence is CASSFRRQSEAFF. CDR3 nucleotides: TGTGCCAGCAGTTTCCGAAGACAGAGTGAAGCTTTCTTT. V and J are TRBV27 and TRBJ1-1; D perhaps matches TRBD1 (5 bases). V gave up 3 bases and J gave up 7 bases, with 12 bases separating them. Germline lookup yields CDR1 MNHEY and CDR2 SMNVEV (reference sequence). This CDR3 contains 13 residues.

The chain is built from TRBV18 and TRBJ1-6, with a possible D match to TRBD1 (5 bases). The V end lost 6 bases, the J end lost 8 bases, and 11 bases lay between the germline ends. Germline assignment: CDR1 KGHSH and CDR2 LQKENI. The CDR3 spans 13 residues. The DNA for the CDR3 is TGTGCCAGCTCGGAGCAGGGCGATTCACCCCTCCACTTT. Amino acids: CASSEQGDSPLHF. Variable domain in full (rest from reference TRBV18 and TRBJ1-6): NAGVMQNPRHLVRRRGQEARLRCSPMKGHSHVYWYRQLPEEGLKFMVYLQKENIIDESGMPKERFSAEFPKEGPSILRIQQVVRGDSAAYFCASSEQGDSPLHFGNGTRLTVT.

The chain uses TRBV28 and TRBJ2-4; a possible D gene is TRBD2 (6 bases). V lost 5 bases to trimming and J lost 8 bases, with 16 bases between them. Germline assignment: CDR1 MDHEN and CDR2 SYDVKM. The CDR3 is made up of 14 amino acids. The CDR3 DNA reads as TGTGCCAGCAGTCTCGACCCCCGGAGGGACATTCAGTACTTC. It translates to CASSLDPRRDIQYF.

The gene calls are TRBV7-3 and TRBJ2-5, with D possibly matching TRBD1 (6 bases). V lost 5 bases, J lost 7 bases, and 20 bases lay in between. The CDR3 consists of 15 residues. Germline-derived CDR1 and CDR2 are SGHTA and FQGTGA. DNA of the CDR3: TGTGCCAGCAGCCCCGGGAAGACCCAGACAGGGACCCAGTACTTC. As protein: CASSPGKTQTGTQYF.

The gene calls are TRBV6-5 and TRBJ1-3, with TRBD1 matching over 8 bases. Per germline, CDR1 MNHEY and CDR2 SVGAGI. Trimming cost V 5 bases and J 0 bases; bases outside gene matches: 3. The CDR3 extends over 15 amino acids. CDR3 sequence: CASSPGQGSGNTIYF. The CDR3 region has the DNA TGTGCCAGCAGTCCCGGACAGGGCTCTGGAAACACCATATATTTT.

The V gene is TRBV19, the J gene TRBJ1-1; D perhaps matches TRBD1 (6 bases). Trimming took off 4 bases at V and 4 bases at J, with 13 bases between the two ends. Germline-derived CDR1 and CDR2 are LNHDA and SQIVND (reference sequence). The CDR3 loop spans 14 amino acids. This chain's CDR3 is CASSTGGWGTEAFF. CDR3 in DNA: TGTGCCAGTAGTACGGGGGGCTGGGGCACTGAAGCTTTCTTT.

The chain joins TRBV9 to TRBJ1-5, with a weak D call TRBD1 (6 bases). CDR3 size: 17 residues. V was shortened by 3 bases and J by 0 bases, with 16 bases between the two germline ends. Looked up from germline, CDR1 is SGDLS and CDR2 is YYNGEE. CDR3 residues: CASSAQQGPYSNQPQHF. As DNA, the CDR3 is TGTGCCAGCAGCGCCCAACAGGGCCCATATAGCAATCAGCCCCAGCATTTT. Using reference TRBV9 and TRBJ1-5 for the parts outside the CDR3, the full variable domain is DSGVTQTPKHLITATGQRVTLRCSPRSGDLSVYWYQQSLDQGLQFLIQYYNGEERAKGNILERFSAQQFPDLHSELNLSSLELGDSALYFCASSAQQGPYSNQPQHFGDGTRLSIL.

The chain couples TRBV7-6 to TRBJ2-3, with D uncertain. Germline CDR1 SGHVS, CDR2 FNYEAQ. The CDR3 has 11 residues. V was cut by 5 bases and J by 4 bases, with 4 bases left in between. The CDR3 DNA reads TGTGCCAGCAGCCAGTCAGATACGCAGTATTTT. Its translation is CASSQSDTQYF. The whole variable domain, filled in from reference TRBV7-6 and TRBJ2-3, reads GAGVSQSPRYKVTKRGQDVALRCDPISGHVSLYWYRQALGQGPEFLTYFNYEAQQDKSGLPNDRFSAERPEGSISTLTIQRTEQRDSAMYRCASSQSDTQYFGPGTRLTVL.

V and J are TRBV19 and TRBJ1-5; D unclear. The germline gives CDR1 LNHDA, CDR2 SQIVND (reference sequence). V dropped 0 bases and J dropped 7 bases, with 10 bases sitting between them. The CDR3 is 14 residues long. This CDR3 is CASSIDGRGQPQHF. For the CDR3, the DNA is TGTGCCAGTAGTATAGATGGGCGCGGGCAGCCCCAGCATTTT.

The chain links TRBV27 to TRBJ1-2; 9 bases agree with TRBD1. This CDR3 comprises 13 residues. Germline trimming cut 6 bases from V and 4 bases from J; bases unmatched to any gene: 3. Germline lookup yields CDR1 MNHEY and CDR2 SMNVEV (reference sequence). CDR3 coding DNA: TGTGCCAGCAGGTCGACAGGGGGCTATGGCTACACCTTC. Translated: CASRSTGGYGYTF.

The rearrangement joins TRBV5-4 to TRBJ1-2, with D possibly being TRBD1 (6 bases). The CDR3 has 14 amino acids. Trimming stripped 6 bases from V and 2 bases from J, with 14 bases between. Germline CDR1 SGHNT, CDR2 YYREEE (reference sequence). CDR3: CASTGYRVNYGYTF. The CDR3, as DNA: TGTGCCAGCACCGGTTACAGGGTAAACTATGGCTACACCTTC.

J is TRBJ1-5 and V is TRBV28; D ambiguous. The CDR3 runs to 12 residues. V lost 8 bases and J 3 bases, leaving 8 bases between the germline ends. CDR1 is MDHEN and CDR2 is SYDVKM in the germline V gene. The CDR3 spells CASRGDNQPQHF. CDR3 nucleotide sequence: TGTGCCAGCCGGGGAGACAATCAGCCCCAGCATTTT. Filled out from reference TRBV28 and TRBJ1-5, the complete variable domain reads DVKVTQSSRYLVKRTGEKVFLECVQDMDHENMFWYRQDPGLGLRLIYFSYDVKMKEKGDIPEGYSVSREKKERFSLILESASTNQTSMYLCASRGDNQPQHFGDGTRLSIL.

This chain uses TRBV5-1 with TRBJ2-5; tentative D call: TRBD1 (6 bases). The J call is in doubt because the DNA end fits TRBJ2-7 better. Germline CDR1 is SGHRS and CDR2 is YFSETQ. CDR3 length: 13 amino acids. DNA of the CDR3: TGCGCCAGCTCCACAGGGTTATCCTACGAGCAGTACTTC. Amino acid sequence: CASSTGLSYEQYF.

The chain carries TRBV18 and TRBJ1-2; TRBD1 matches at 10 bases. Germline-derived CDR1 and CDR2 are KGHSH and LQKENI. Unmatched junction bases numbered 10, after V lost 8 bases and J lost 1 base. The CDR3 spans 16 residues. The CDR3 protein is CASAPGGDRGNYGYTF. As DNA, the CDR3 is TGTGCCAGCGCCCCCGGCGGGGACAGGGGTAACTATGGCTACACCTTC.

The genes are TRBV4-1 and TRBJ2-5; D not certain. Germline assignment: CDR1 MGHRA and CDR2 YSYEKL. The CDR3 is 14 residues long. V was pared by 0 bases and J by 2 bases, with 7 bases between. The CDR3 here is CASSQDLVQETQYF. The CDR3 nucleotides read TGCGCCAGCAGCCAAGATCTTGTTCAAGAGACCCAGTACTTC.

This clone was detected once. This rearrangement joins TRBV9 to TRBJ1-2, with a possible D match to TRBD1 (5 bases). CDR3 length: 14 amino acids. V lost 6 bases and J 2 bases, leaving 14 bases between the germline ends. Germline V gene lookup returns CDR1 SGDLS and CDR2 YYNGEE. As DNA, the CDR3 is TGTGCCAGCACAGACAAGGGGCTCAACTATGGCTACACCTTC. The encoded protein is CASTDKGLNYGYTF.

The chain uses TRBV4-1 and TRBJ2-5, with 11 bases identical to TRBD1. The CDR3 runs 17 residues. Germline lookup yields CDR1 MGHRA and CDR2 YSYEKL. Germline trimming cut 4 bases from V and 5 bases from J; bases unmatched to any gene: 12. In DNA, the CDR3 is TGCGCCAGCAGCCGGTCGGACAGGGGGCTACCGAGGGAGACCCAGTACTTC. This gives the protein CASSRSDRGLPRETQYF.

V gene TRBV7-9 combines with J gene TRBJ2-3, with a tentative D call TRBD2 (6 bases). Trimming took off 8 bases at V and 6 bases at J, with 18 bases between the two ends. CDR1 and CDR2 (germline): SEHNR, FQNEAQ (reference sequence). This CDR3 region has 14 residues. CDR3 protein: CASDGPSVLDTQYF. The CDR3 DNA follows: TGTGCCAGCGACGGCCCTAGCGTGTTGGATACGCAGTATTTT.